This T cell receptor beta chain was found in a study of blood T cell repertoires in COVID-19. The germline CDR1 and CDR2 sequences are ENHRY and SYGVKD. Trimming stripped 10 bases from V and 4 bases from J, with 13 bases between. The CDR3 is made up of 12 amino acids. Living in 24 US areas, the participants were between roughly 18 and 89 years of age. Authors' data handling: Amplification of reference gene primers was used by the study to estimate nucleated cell counts. Clones were sequenced by immunoSEQ multiplex PCR, and TCRdb holds only the in-frame ones, with some missing. V and J calls and clone size are as listed in that table; D and trimming were resolved from the DNA. The table has around 250,000 clones, 91% seen once.

Sequenced material: PBMCs or T cells enriched from blood (not recorded which). This chain uses TRBV10-3 with TRBJ1-2; tentatively, D is TRBD1 (5 bases). This clonotype was obtained from a human donor in a cohort exposed to, infected with or recovered from COVID-19 (not recorded which). The donor label of this sample is uncertain. The chain's CDR3 is CATKTVPYGYTF. In DNA, the CDR3 is TGTGCCACAAAGACAGTCCCCTATGGCTACACCTTC.